This T cell receptor beta chain was retrieved from a study of blood T cell repertoires in COVID-19 (TCRdb year 2020). Describing the broader study: The collaborator samples originated in the United States, Italy and Spain and spanned the acute and convalescent phases of COVID-19. Sample metadata almost always included a de-identified subject ID, COVID-19 status, age in years and sex. The samples were drawn from two sources: the first 160 participants of the ongoing ImmuneRACE study, and 1,000 to 1,500 subjects contributed by 6 global collaborators. Where HLA class I and class II types were available, the types were taken from metadata supplied by the sample provider, not from assay-based typing. The repertoires were made available in a free public database intended to serve as a resource for research on the immune response to SARS-CoV-2. The material from the prospective study consisted of cDNA or gDNA derived from T cells, B-cell-depleted T cells, or PBMCs. The dataset comprised deeply sampled blood TCRbeta repertoires from subjects exposed to, actively infected with, or recovered from COVID-19.

TCRbeta CDR3 regions were amplified from genomic DNA using the immunoSEQ Assay, a bias-controlled multiplex PCR. For the original study's pipeline: The number of nucleated cells in each sample was estimated by amplification of reference gene primers within the assay. Sequence reads were collapsed and filtered to measure the absolute abundance of every unique TCRbeta CDR3 rearrangement. For each sample, productive Simpson clonality was calculated as the square root of Simpson's diversity index across productive rearrangements. Sourced from immuneACCESS, this table was stored by TCRdb with only in-frame sequences that have V and J called. A share of the clones is absent; for the studies checked, an unresolved V gene accounts for under half, and the remainder has no known explanation. Clonal size and the V and J genes are those of that table, whereas D and trimming came from the DNA. The sample table contains tens of thousands of clones; only one count was recorded for 84% of them. The ten largest account for over 35% of the sample.

Each collaborating institution followed its own protocols to collect whole blood in K2EDTA tubes. For TCRbeta analysis, collaborators shipped samples as frozen whole blood, isolated PBMCs, or DNA extracted from either of those sample types. What the study reported, not specific to this receptor: Clinical and demographic metadata were provided uncurated, with the amount varying by source and participant.

This clone was recorded once. This receptor's antigen is unknown. Per-base qualities were not stored, and no clone one base away is much larger. Trimming removed 8 bases from V and 1 base from J, leaving 15 bases between the germline ends. The CDR3 contains 14 residues, cysteine and phenylalanine counted. The entry retains the CDR3 DNA only, 42 bases that are in frame from base 1. As encoded in the germline V gene, CDR1 is SQVTM while CDR2 is ANQGSEA. The rearrangement combines TRBV29-1 with TRBJ2-1; tentative D gene TRBD2, with 7 bases matching. Input material: peripheral blood. This TCR was sampled from a man aged 70-80 years with acute or convalescent COVID-19. The CDR3 is CSIRTRGSYNEQFF. In nucleotides, the sequence is TGCAGCATCCGGACTAGGGGGTCCTACAATGAGCAGTTCTTC.